This T cell receptor beta chain was sequenced for a study of Tregs in tolerant kidney transplant recipients. The germline CDR1 and CDR2 sequences are SEHNR and FQNEAQ (reference sequence). The CDR3 has 11 residues. V lost 4 bases to trimming and J lost 7 bases, with 7 bases between them. The method was immunoSEQ multiplex PCR; TCRdb's version includes in-frame clones alone and lacks a portion of them. The table shows approximately 98,000 clones, with roughly 90% occurring only once. The sample in question was CD4+ T cells from blood, obtained before the transplant. The chain links TRBV7-9 to TRBJ1-1, with D uncertain. The receptor comes from a human donor who received a combined kidney and bone marrow transplant. CDR3: CASSSTGEAFF. In nucleotides, the CDR3 is TGTGCCAGCAGCTCGACGGGTGAAGCTTTCTTT.